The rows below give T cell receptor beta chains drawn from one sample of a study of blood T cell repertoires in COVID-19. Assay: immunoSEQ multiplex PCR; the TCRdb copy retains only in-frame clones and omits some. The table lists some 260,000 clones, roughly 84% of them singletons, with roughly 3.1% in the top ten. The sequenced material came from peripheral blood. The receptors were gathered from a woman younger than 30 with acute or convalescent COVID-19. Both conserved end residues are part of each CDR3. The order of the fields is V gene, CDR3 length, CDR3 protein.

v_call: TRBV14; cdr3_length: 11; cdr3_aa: CASSLSYEQYF
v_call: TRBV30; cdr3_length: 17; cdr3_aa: CAWSTGTSGSLWETQYF
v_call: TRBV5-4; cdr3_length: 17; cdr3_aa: CASSLGTGVSGANVLTF
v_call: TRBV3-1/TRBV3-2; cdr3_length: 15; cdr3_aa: CASSQVGKREEKLFF
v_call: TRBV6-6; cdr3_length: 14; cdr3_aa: CASSPTSGSGEQYF
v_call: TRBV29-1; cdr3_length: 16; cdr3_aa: CSVGTGTGIMNTEAFF
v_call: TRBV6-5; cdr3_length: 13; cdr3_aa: CASKSPISYEQYF
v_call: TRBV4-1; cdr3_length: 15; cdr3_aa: CASSLDSSSGNTIYF
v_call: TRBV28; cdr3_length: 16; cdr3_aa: CASSNSHGTSLKTQYF
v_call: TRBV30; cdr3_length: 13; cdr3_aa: CAWSHRNTGELFF
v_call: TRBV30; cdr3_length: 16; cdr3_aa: CAWSVSTSGKPYEQYF
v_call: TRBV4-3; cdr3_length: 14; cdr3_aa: CASSQDLESYEQYF
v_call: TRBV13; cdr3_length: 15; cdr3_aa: CASSPTGTLNTEAFF
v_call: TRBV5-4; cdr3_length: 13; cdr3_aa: CASSRDRNSPLHF
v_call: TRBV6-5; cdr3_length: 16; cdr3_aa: CASSYPTSGSSYEQYF
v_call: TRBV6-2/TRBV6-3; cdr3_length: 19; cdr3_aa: CASSYSSLGTGDSNQPQHF
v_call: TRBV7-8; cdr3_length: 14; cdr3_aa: CASSPPRGVAEAFF
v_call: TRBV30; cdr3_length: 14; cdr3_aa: CAWSYGQGVGKLFF
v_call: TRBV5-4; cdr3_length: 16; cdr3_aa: CASSLASGQGGTEAFF
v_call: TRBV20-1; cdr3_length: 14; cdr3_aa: CSASRESSYNEQFF
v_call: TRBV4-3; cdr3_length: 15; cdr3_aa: CASSQDWQGDYEQYF
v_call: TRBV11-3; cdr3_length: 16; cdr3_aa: CASSLGSGGPYNEQFF
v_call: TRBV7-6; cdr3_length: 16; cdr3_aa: CASSLGGGNSYNEQFF
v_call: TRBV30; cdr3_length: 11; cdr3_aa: CAWSQRYEQYF
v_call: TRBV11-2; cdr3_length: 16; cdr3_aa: CASSLDRYSGANVLTF
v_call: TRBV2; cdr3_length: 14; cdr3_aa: CASVQGREDYEQYF
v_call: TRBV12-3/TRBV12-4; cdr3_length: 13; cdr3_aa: CASSSRDSYGYTF
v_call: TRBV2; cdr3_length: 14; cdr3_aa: CASSEGGLGDEQYF
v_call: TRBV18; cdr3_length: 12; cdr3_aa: CASSPKGGEQYF
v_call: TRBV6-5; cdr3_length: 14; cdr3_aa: CASRAGTDSGGYTF
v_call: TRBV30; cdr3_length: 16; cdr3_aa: CAWRNTPGQGNYGYTF
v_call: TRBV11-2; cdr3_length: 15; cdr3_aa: CASSLQGTGNYEQYF
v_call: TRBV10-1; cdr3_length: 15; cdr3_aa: CASSDSGTNQETQYF
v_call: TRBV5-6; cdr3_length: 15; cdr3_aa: CASSPGLAGADTQYF
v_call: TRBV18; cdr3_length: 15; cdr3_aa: CASSPGTGLGNTIYF
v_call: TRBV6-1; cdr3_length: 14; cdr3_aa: CASSEATVNYGYTF
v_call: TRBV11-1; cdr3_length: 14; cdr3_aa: CASSLLAGTYEQYF
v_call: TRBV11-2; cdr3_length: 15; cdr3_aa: CASSLLTYSSYEQYF
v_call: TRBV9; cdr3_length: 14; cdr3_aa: CASSVGGGKETQYF
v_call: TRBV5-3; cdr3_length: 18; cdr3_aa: CARSPRQGSFSGANVLTF
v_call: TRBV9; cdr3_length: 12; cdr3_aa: CASSATGDGYTF
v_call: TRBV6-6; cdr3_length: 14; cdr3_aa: CASSFQQWQETQYF
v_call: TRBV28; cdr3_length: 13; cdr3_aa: CASRVTGPYGYTF
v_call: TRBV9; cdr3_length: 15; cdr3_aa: CASSSHRAHYNEQFF
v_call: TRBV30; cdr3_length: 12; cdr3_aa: CAWSAGGGEQFF
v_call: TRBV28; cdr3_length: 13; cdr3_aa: CASSGTANYGYTF
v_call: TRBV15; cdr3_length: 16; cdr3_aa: CATSRDSAGPTDTQYF
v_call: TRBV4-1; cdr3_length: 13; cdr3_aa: CASSRGLNYEQYF
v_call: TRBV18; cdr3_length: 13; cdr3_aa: CASSPRGQSEQYF
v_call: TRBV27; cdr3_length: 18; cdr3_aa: CASSLGLASGRPSYEQYF
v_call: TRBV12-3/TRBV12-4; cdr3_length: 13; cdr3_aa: CASSLGQNYGYTF
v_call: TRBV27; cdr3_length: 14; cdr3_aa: CASTVTGVGSPLHF
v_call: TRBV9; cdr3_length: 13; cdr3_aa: CASSAGEFTEAFF
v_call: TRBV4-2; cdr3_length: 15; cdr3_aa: CASSRRTSGTDEQFF
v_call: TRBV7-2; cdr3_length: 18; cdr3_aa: CASSPHPGRTAKDTEAFF